The text below deals with one T cell receptor beta chain. Using RNA template, CDR3s of TCR alpha and beta were amplified with iRepertoire arm-PCR. TCRdb re-analysed the multiplex PCR reads in MiXCR, keeping a single row per CDR3 protein. Here the sample spans around 350,000 distinct CDR3 sequences, more than 35% being singletons. The source of the sample is a study of glioma-infiltrating T cells. Sample: glioma tissue, nonneoplastic brain tissue, or PBMCs (not recorded which). The TCR was taken from a human donor with low-grade glioma or glioblastoma, undergoing nonglioma brain surgery, or in good health (not recorded which).

CDR3 loop: CASSDHGQDEAFF. CDR3 sequence (DNA): TGTGCCAGCAGCGACCATGGACAGGATGAAGCTTTCTTT. The rearrangement joins TRBV7-3 to TRBJ1-1; 7 bases agree with TRBD1. The CDR3 extends over 13 amino acids. J was trimmed by 7 bases and V by 5 bases; bases with no gene match: 7. Germline CDR1 reads SGHTA; CDR2 reads FQGTGA.